The 9 T cell receptor beta chains below all came from one sample that was sequenced in a study of post-analysis software for immune sequencing data. Overall study findings and caveats: Five or six TRBV segments, TRBV5-6, TRBV5-1 and TRBV20-1 among them, were found more frequent in patients than controls.

No antigens are known for them. TCR beta cDNA libraries had unique molecular identifiers. TCRdb ran MiXCR on the PCR reads and lists one entry per CDR3 protein. The sample has fewer than 850,000 distinct CDR3 sequences; around 27% are singletons. The material sequenced was blood. Receptors originate from a girl between 5 and 17 years old with multiple sclerosis.

This clonotype was seen a few times. V is TRBV20-1 and J is TRBJ2-5, with D tentatively TRBD2 (6 bases). CDR3 length equals 12 residues. V was trimmed by 6 bases and J by 5 bases, leaving 13 bases between them. Germline assignment: CDR1 DFQATT and CDR2 SNEGSKA (reference sequence). CDR3 DNA: TGCAGTGCGGCGGGGTCCGGGGAGACCCAGTACTTC. Its translation is CSAAGSGETQYF.

This clonotype was counted between two and nine times. The chain employs TRBV28 and TRBJ1-2; D ambiguous. CDR1 and CDR2 (germline): MDHEN, SYDVKM. Between the trimmed V and J ends, which lost 3 bases and 4 bases, there was a span of 9 bases. The CDR3 totals 13 residues. The CDR3 coding sequence is TGTGCCAGCAGTTTCGATATATCCTATGGCTACACCTTC. This encodes CASSFDISYGYTF.

This clonotype was found many times. This chain uses TRBV10-3 with TRBJ2-3; D call uncertain. This CDR3 region has 12 residues. The germline gives CDR1 ENHRY, CDR2 SYGVKD. Trimming removed 6 bases at V and 2 bases at J, with 6 bases between. CDR3 region: CAISEITDTQYF. CDR3 DNA sequence: TGTGCCATCAGCGAGATCACAGATACGCAGTATTTT.

V gene TRBV13 combines with J gene TRBJ1-2; maybe TRBD1 (5 bases). Germline-derived CDR1 and CDR2 are PRHDT and FYEKMQ (reference sequence). The CDR3 spans 14 residues. Trimming stripped 1 base from V and 6 bases from J, with 12 bases between. This chain's CDR3 is CASSLVQGIDGYTF. CDR3 sequence (DNA): TGTGCCAGCAGCTTAGTTCAGGGAATTGATGGCTACACCTTC. Using reference TRBV13 and TRBJ1-2 for the parts outside the CDR3, the full variable domain is AAGVIQSPRHLIKEKRETATLKCYPIPRHDTVYWYQQGPGQDPQFLISFYEKMQSDKGSIPDRFSAQQFSDYHSELNMSSLELGDSALYFCASSLVQGIDGYTFGSGTRLTVV.

At least ten counts were recorded for this clonotype. The genes are TRBV4-1 and TRBJ2-6; D is uncertain. With 0 bases removed from V and 2 bases from J, the gap between germline ends came to 11 bases. CDR1 and CDR2 (germline): MGHRA, YSYEKL. This CDR3 spans 17 amino acids. CDR3 nucleotide sequence: TGCGCCAGCAGCCAAGATATAGACGGACCTGGGGCCAACGTCCTGACTTTC. Translation: CASSQDIDGPGANVLTF.

Comments on this clonotype: At one of its ends the junction is not consistent with the germline gene, which may arise from a read error. This chain connects TRBV7-9 to TRBJ2-5; no reliable D call. Germline CDR1 reads SEHNR; CDR2 reads FQNEAQ (reference sequence). This CDR3 has 17 residues. For the CDR3, the DNA is TGTGCCAGCAGCTTAGTAGGACGGCGGTCCTACCCAGAGACCCAGGACTTC. Protein sequence: CASSLVGRRSYPETQDF.

The chain carries TRBV4-2 and TRBJ1-2, with unresolved D. CDR1 and CDR2 from the germline V gene are LGHNA and YNFKEQ. V lost 0 bases, J lost 1 base, and 9 bases lay in between. This CDR3 spans 15 amino acids. CDR3 sequence: CASSQEVLGNYGYTF. The CDR3 DNA reads TGTGCCAGCAGCCAAGAAGTGTTGGGTAACTATGGCTACACCTTC.

V gene TRBV20-1 combines with J gene TRBJ2-7; D not resolved. The germline CDR1 and CDR2 sequences are DFQATT and SNEGSKA (reference sequence). The CDR3 has 12 residues. Trimming left V 6 bases short and J 0 bases short, with 9 bases between. The CDR3 protein is CSAASDSYEQYF. The CDR3 nucleotides are TGCAGTGCAGCGTCAGACTCCTACGAGCAGTACTTC.

In nucleotides, the CDR3 is TGTGCCAGCAGTTCCCGTCAGGGCCGGAACGAGCAGTACTTC. This encodes CASSSRQGRNEQYF. This chain connects TRBV28 to TRBJ2-5, with D perhaps TRBD1 (5 bases). The DNA end lines up better with TRBJ2-7; the J call may be wrong. The CDR3 totals 14 residues. CDR1 is MDHEN, CDR2 SYDVKM, per germline.